Below, 12 T cell receptor beta chains from the same sample are listed, as sequenced in a study of regulatory T cells in long-lasting Graves disease. CDR3-region Arm-PCR and iRepertoire HTBI primers produced the TCR beta libraries. TCRdb fed the multiplex PCR reads into MiXCR, producing one record per CDR3 protein. The sample carries roughly 490,000 distinct CDR3 sequences, 22% recorded once. The time point is: persistent/refractory GD, antithyroid drugs over 5 years with positive TRAb. With RNA extracted from PBMCs as input, the TCR library was made. Material: peripheral blood mononuclear cells (PBMCs), obtained when the disease was refractory, from a patient treated with antithyroid drugs. Receptors were obtained from a female donor with Graves disease.

This clonotype showed up many times. This chain joins TRBV20-1 and TRBJ2-4; D may correspond to TRBD1 or TRBD2 (6 bases each). Trimming removed 5 bases from V and 6 bases from J, with 17 bases in between. This CDR3 has 14 amino acids. Germline CDR1 is DFQATT and CDR2 is SNEGSKA (reference sequence). DNA for the CDR3: TGCAGTGCTCAGAGTGCCGGGGGCCTAAACATTCAGTACTTC. Translated, it gives CSAQSAGGLNIQYF.

This sequence joins TRBV13 and TRBJ2-4; D perhaps matches TRBD1 (6 bases). Germline assignment: CDR1 PRHDT and CDR2 FYEKMQ (reference sequence). Trimming removed 5 bases from V and 0 bases from J, with 14 bases in between. There are 16 residues in the CDR3. CDR3 nucleotides: TGTGCCAGCAGCCCCGGGACATTCCTAGCCAAAAACATTCAGTACTTC. Its protein product is CASSPGTFLAKNIQYF.

On this clonotype itself: Possible read error: a much larger clone is one base away. This chain links TRBV28 with TRBJ1-5; perhaps TRBD1 as D (6 bases). Germline CDR1 reads MDHEN; CDR2 reads SYDVKM. The CDR3 extends over 15 amino acids. The CDR3: CVSSFEGYRGQPQHF. In DNA form, the CDR3 reads TGTGTCAGCAGTTTCGAGGGTTATAGGGGGCAGCCCCAGCATTTT. Full variable domain (outside the CDR3, taken from reference TRBV28 and TRBJ1-5): DVKVTQSSRYLVKRTGEKVFLECVQDMDHENMFWYRQDPGLGLRLIYFSYDVKMKEKGDIPEGYSVSREKKERFSLILESASTNQTSMYLCVSSFEGYRGQPQHFGDGTRLSIL.

This clonotype was detected ten times or more. The chain links TRBV2 to TRBJ1-6, with TRBD1 matching 7 bases. The trim removed 8 bases at V and 6 bases at J, leaving 4 bases unmatched. Per germline, CDR1 SNHLY and CDR2 FYNNEI. This CDR3 region has 13 residues. CDR3 sequence (DNA): TGTGCCAGCTGGGCAGGGGGTAATTCACCCCTCCACTTT. Amino acid sequence: CASWAGGNSPLHF.

This clonotype was found a few times. The V and J genes are TRBV3-1 and TRBJ1-4; D is unclear. Between the trimmed V and J ends, which lost 3 bases and 3 bases, there was a span of 5 bases. Per germline, CDR1 LGHDT and CDR2 YNNKEL (reference sequence). CDR3 length equals 13 residues. CDR3 amino acids: CASSQAPNEKLFF. The CDR3 DNA sequence: TGTGCCAGCAGCCAGGCCCCTAATGAAAAACTGTTTTTT.

The chain joins TRBV28 to TRBJ2-5; possible D gene TRBD2, 6 bases. V lost 8 bases and J 6 bases, leaving 19 bases between the germline ends. The CDR3 extends over 14 amino acids. The germline V gene encodes CDR1 MDHEN and CDR2 SYDVKM. This chain's CDR3 is CASLDGSVGKTQYF. In DNA, the CDR3 is TGTGCCAGCCTTGACGGGAGTGTCGGGAAGACCCAGTACTTC.

This clonotype came up many times. This sequence joins TRBV2 and TRBJ1-6, with D unclear. Germline CDR1 reads SNHLY; CDR2 reads FYNNEI. With 1 base removed from V and 10 bases from J, the gap between germline ends came to 14 bases. CDR3 length: 15 residues. Here the CDR3 DNA reads TGTGCCAGCAGTGAAGATCCGCCCGGGTACTCACCCCTCCACTTT. Its translation is CASSEDPPGYSPLHF.

This clonotype was observed a handful of times. The chain carries TRBV9 and TRBJ1-1, with D perhaps matching TRBD1 (6 bases). The CDR3 runs 15 residues. Looked up from germline, CDR1 is SGDLS and CDR2 is YYNGEE. V lost 4 bases, J lost 1 base, and 14 bases lay in between. The CDR3 sequence is CASSPGGAGNTEAFF. The CDR3 coding sequence is TGTGCCAGCAGCCCTGGGGGCGCCGGGAACACTGAAGCTTTCTTT.

This clonotype was seen many times. The chain links TRBV20-1 to TRBJ2-5; 12 bases fit TRBD2. The length of the CDR3 is 14 residues. The V gene end was trimmed by 5 bases and the J gene end by 5 bases; junction bases not matched to a gene: 6. Germline CDR1 DFQATT, CDR2 SNEGSKA (reference sequence). The CDR3 DNA sequence: TGCAGTGCTGGTTCGACTAGCGGGAGTGAGACCCAGTACTTC. Translating it yields CSAGSTSGSETQYF.

This chain connects TRBV5-6 to TRBJ1-5; a weak D match, TRBD1 (6 bases). V lost 1 base and J 0 bases, leaving 11 bases between the germline ends. Germline lookup yields CDR1 SGHDT and CDR2 YYEEEE. The CDR3 contains 16 residues. The CDR3 region is CASSLWGTNSNQPQHF. For the CDR3, the DNA is TGTGCCAGCAGCTTGTGGGGGACAAATAGCAATCAGCCCCAGCATTTT. The entire variable domain, with the rest obtained from reference TRBV5-6 and TRBJ1-5, is as follows: DAGVTQSPTHLIKTRGQQVTLRCSPKSGHDTVSWYQQALGQGPQFIFQYYEEEERQRGNFPDRFSGHQFPNYSSELNVNALLLGDSALYLCASSLWGTNSNQPQHFGDGTRLSIL.

This clonotype was recorded a few times. J is TRBJ2-5 and V is TRBV6-1; 12 positions agree with TRBD2. Germline CDR1 MNHNS, CDR2 SASEGT. Trimming at V came to 8 bases and at J to 1 base, leaving 5 bases not matched to a gene. The CDR3 length is 15 residues. The CDR3 DNA reads TGTGCCAGCCGACCGGGACTAGCGGGCCAAGAGACCCAGTACTTC. Its protein product is CASRPGLAGQETQYF.

As for this clonotype: Germline is not matched at one junction end, which may reflect a read error. The chain is built from TRBV7-3 and TRBJ2-6; 8 nucleotides align to TRBD2. Germline CDR1 SGHTA, CDR2 FQGTGA. The CDR3 has 20 residues. The CDR3 coding sequence is TGCGCCAGCAGCCGAGGGCGGGGGGCCCGAAAAAACTCTGGGGCCAACGTCCTGACTTTC. Its protein product is CASSRGRGARKNSGANVLTF.